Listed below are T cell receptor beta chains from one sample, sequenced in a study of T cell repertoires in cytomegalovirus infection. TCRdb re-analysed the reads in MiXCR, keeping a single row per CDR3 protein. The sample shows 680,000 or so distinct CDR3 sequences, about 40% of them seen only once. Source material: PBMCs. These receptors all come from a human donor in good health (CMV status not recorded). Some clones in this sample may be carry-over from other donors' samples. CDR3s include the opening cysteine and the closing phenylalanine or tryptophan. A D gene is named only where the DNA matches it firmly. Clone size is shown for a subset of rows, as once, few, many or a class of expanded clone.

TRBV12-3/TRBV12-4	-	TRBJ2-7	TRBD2	CASSQGGLAGVGTYEQYF	TGTGCCAGCAGCCAGGGGGGACTAGCGGGAGTCGGGACCTACGAGCAGTACTTC
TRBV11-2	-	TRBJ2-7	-	CASSLDLSDEQYF	TGTGCCAGCAGCTTAGATCTTTCGGACGAGCAGTACTTC
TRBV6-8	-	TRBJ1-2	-	CASSYSSLSEYGYTF	TGTGCCAGCAGTTACTCGAGCTTGTCGGAGTATGGCTACACCTTC
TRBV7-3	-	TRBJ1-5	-	CASSFQLNQPQHF	TGTGCCAGCAGCTTCCAGCTGAATCAGCCCCAGCATTTT
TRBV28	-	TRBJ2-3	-	CASSLVRAASTDTQYF	TGTGCCAGCAGTTTGGTCAGGGCTGCTAGCACAGATACGCAGTATTTT
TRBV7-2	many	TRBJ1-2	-	CASSARPGANYGYTF	TGTGCCAGCAGCGCTAGACCGGGAGCTAACTATGGCTACACCTTC
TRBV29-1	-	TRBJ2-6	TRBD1	CSVRQGASGANVLTF	TGCAGCGTTAGACAGGGGGCATCTGGGGCCAACGTCCTGACTTTC
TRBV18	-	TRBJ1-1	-	CASSPVREAFF	TGTGCCAGCTCACCGGTGAGGGAAGCTTTCTTT
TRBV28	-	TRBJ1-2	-	CASSPTGGRKGDGNYGYTF	TGTGCCAGCAGCCCCACGGGGGGACGGAAAGGGGATGGTAACTATGGCTACACCTTC
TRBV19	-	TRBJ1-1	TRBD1	CASSIDTGTGLNTEAFF	TGTGCCAGTAGTATAGATACCGGGACAGGACTGAACACTGAAGCTTTCTTT
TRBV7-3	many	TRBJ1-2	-	CASSLLGGYGYTF	TGTGCCAGCAGCTTACTAGGGGGCTATGGCTACACCTTC
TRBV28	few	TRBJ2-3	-	CASSLLTGRIGTDTQYF	TGTGCCAGCAGTTTATTGACAGGCCGGATTGGGACAGATACGCAGTATTTT